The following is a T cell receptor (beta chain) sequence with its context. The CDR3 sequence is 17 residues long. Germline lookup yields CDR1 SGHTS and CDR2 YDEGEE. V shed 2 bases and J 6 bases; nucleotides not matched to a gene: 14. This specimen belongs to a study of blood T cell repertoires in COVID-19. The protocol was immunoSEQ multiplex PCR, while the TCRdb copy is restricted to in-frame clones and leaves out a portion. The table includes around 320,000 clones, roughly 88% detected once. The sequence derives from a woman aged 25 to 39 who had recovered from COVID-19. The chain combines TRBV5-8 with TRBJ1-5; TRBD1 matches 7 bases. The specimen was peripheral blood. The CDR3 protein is CASSFGTVPRPGQPQHF. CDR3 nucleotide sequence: TGTGCCAGCAGCTTCGGGACAGTCCCACGCCCGGGTCAGCCCCAGCATTTT. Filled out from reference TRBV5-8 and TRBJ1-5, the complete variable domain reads EAGVTQSPTHLIKTRGQQATLRCSPISGHTSVYWYQQALGLGLQFLLWYDEGEERNRGNFPPRFSGRQFPNYSSELNVNALELEDSALYLCASSFGTVPRPGQPQHFGDGTRLSIL.